This TCR beta chain was recovered during a study of vaccination and CD4 T cells after COVID-19. Study information: Overlapping spike peptides of SARS-CoV-2, HCoV-NL63, HCoV-OC43 and HCoV-229E stimulated the cells.

The CDR3 is 16 residues long. Indicated treatment: roughly ten-day PBMC culture with coronavirus spike peptide pools or control peptides (ViraFEST assay). ViraFEST used peptide pools to expand antigen-specific T cells, then sequenced TCRs. Researchers used the Oncomine TCR Beta short-read assay to sequence DNA from cultured CD4+ T cells. DNA came from CD4+ T cells after culture. Each CDR3 protein gets one entry after TCRdb re-called the PCR reads with MiXCR. The data show 9,500 to 15,000 distinct CDR3 sequences, approximately 60% seen once. This clonotype has only a few counts. Its specificity is not known.

The chain couples TRBV21-1 to TRBJ1-5. TRBV21-1 is listed as a pseudogene. The source is a human donor who had recovered from COVID-19. Sequencing used CD4+ T cells from blood, cultured in vitro. CDR3 sequence: CASSKKEVYSNQPQHF. DNA of the CDR3: TGTGCCAGCAGCAAAAAGGAGGTTTATAGCAATCAGCCCCAGCATTTT.